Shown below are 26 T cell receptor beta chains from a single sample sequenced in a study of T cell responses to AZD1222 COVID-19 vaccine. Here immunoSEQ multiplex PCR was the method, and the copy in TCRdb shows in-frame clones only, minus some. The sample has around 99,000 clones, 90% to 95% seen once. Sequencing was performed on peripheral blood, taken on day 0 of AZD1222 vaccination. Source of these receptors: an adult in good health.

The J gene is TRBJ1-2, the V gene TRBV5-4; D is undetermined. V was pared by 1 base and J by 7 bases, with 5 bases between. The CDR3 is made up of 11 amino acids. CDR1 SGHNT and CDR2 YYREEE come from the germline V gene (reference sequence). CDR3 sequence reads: CASSLSGGYTF. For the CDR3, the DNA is TGTGCCAGCAGCTTGTCCGGTGGCTACACCTTC.

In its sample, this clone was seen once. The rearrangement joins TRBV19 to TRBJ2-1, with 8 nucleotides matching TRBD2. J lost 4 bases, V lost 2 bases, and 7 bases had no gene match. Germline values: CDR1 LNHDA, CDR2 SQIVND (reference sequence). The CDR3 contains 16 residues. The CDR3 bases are TGTGCCAGTAGTATAAAGGGTAGCGGGGTATACAATGAGCAGTTCTTC. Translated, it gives CASSIKGSGVYNEQFF. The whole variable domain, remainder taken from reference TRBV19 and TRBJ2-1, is DGGITQSPKYLFRKEGQNVTLSCEQNLNHDAMYWYRQDPGQGLRLIYYSQIVNDFQKGDIAEGYSVSREKKESFPLTVTSAQKNPTAFYLCASSIKGSGVYNEQFFGPGTRLTVL.

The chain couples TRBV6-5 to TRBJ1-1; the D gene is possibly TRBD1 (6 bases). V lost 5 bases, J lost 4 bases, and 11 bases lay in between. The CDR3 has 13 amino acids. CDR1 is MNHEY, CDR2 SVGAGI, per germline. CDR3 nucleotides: TGTGCCAGCAGTCCGACAGGAGGCACTGAAGCTTTCTTT. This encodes CASSPTGGTEAFF.

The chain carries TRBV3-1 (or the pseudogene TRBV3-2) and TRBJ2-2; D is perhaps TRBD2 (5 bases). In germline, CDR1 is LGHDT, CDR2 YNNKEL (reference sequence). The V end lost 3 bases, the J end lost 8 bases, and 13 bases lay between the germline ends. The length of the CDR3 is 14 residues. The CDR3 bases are TGTGCCAGCAGCCATAGAGGGAGACAAGGGGAGCTGTTTTTT. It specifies CASSHRGRQGELFF.

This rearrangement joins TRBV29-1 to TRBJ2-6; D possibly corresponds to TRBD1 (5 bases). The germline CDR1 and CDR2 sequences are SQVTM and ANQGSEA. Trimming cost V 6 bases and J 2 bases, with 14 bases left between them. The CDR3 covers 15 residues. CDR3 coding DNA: TGCAGCGTAGGGGTTCGGGTGGCTGGGGCCAACGTCCTGACTTTC. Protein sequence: CSVGVRVAGANVLTF.

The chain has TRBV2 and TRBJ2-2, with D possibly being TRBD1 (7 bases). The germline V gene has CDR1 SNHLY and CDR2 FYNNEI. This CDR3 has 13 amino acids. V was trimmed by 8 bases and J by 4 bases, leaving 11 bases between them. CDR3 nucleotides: TGTGCCAGCCGACAGGGAGGCACCGGGGAGCTGTTTTTT. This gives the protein CASRQGGTGELFF.

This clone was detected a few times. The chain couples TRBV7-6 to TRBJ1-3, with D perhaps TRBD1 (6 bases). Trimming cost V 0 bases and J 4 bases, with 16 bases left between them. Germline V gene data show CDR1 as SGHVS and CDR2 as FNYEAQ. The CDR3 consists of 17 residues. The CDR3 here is CASSLATAAGAGNTIYF. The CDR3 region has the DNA TGTGCCAGCAGCTTAGCTACCGCGGCGGGGGCCGGAAACACCATATATTTT.

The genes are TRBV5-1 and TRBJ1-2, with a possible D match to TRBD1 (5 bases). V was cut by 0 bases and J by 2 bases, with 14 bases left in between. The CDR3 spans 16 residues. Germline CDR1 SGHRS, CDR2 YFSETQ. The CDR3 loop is CASSLGGRNLNYGYTF. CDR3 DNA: TGCGCCAGCAGCTTGGGGGGCAGGAACTTAAACTATGGCTACACCTTC. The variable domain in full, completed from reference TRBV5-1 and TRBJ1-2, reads KAGVTQTPRYLIKTRGQQVTLSCSPISGHRSVSWYQQTPGQGLQFLFEYFSETQRNKGNFPGRFSGRQFSNSRSEMNVSTLELGDSALYLCASSLGGRNLNYGYTFGSGTRLTVV.

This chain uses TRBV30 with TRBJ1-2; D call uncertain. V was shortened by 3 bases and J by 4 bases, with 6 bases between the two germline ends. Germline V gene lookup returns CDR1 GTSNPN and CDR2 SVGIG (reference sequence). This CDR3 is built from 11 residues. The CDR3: CAWRASYGYTF. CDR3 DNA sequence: TGTGCCTGGAGGGCGAGCTATGGCTACACCTTC.

The CDR3 sequence: CASSVRAQGDTIYF. CDR3 nucleotide sequence: TGTGCCAGCAGCGTAAGAGCCCAGGGGGACACCATATATTTT. The chain combines TRBV9 with TRBJ1-3, with 7 bases fitting TRBD1. This CDR3 comprises 14 residues. Losses at the gene ends were 1 base for V and 8 bases for J; bases not matched to a gene: 6. Germline V CDR1 and CDR2: SGDLS, YYNGEE.

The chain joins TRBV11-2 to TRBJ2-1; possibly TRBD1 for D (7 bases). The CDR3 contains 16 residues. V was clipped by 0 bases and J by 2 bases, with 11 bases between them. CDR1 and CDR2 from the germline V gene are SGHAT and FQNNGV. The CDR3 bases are TGTGCCAGCAGCTTAGATAGGAGGGGGCCCTACAATGAGCAGTTCTTC. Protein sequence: CASSLDRRGPYNEQFF.

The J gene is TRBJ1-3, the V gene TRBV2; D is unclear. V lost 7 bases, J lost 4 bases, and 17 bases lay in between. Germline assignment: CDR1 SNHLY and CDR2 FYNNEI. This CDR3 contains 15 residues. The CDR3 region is CASTSEGLGGNTIYF. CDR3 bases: TGTGCCAGCACCTCGGAAGGGCTGGGAGGAAACACCATATATTTT.

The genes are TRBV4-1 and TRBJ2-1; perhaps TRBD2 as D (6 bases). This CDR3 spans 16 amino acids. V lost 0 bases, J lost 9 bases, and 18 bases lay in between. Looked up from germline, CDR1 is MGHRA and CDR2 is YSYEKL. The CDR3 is CASSQDNPSWEVEQFF. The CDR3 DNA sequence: TGCGCCAGCAGCCAAGATAACCCTTCTTGGGAGGTTGAGCAGTTCTTC.

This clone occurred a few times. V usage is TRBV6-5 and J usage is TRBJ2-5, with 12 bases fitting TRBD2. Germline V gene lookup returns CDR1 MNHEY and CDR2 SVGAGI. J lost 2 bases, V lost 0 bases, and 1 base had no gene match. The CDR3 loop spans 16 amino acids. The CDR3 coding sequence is TGTGCCAGCAGTTACTCCGGGACTAGCGGGCAAGAGACCCAGTACTTC. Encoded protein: CASSYSGTSGQETQYF.

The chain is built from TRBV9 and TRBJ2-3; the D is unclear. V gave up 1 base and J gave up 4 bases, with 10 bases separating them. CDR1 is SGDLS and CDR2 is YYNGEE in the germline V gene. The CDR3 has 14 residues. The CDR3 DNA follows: TGTGCCAGCAGCGTACTCACATCTCCAGATACGCAGTATTTT. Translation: CASSVLTSPDTQYF.

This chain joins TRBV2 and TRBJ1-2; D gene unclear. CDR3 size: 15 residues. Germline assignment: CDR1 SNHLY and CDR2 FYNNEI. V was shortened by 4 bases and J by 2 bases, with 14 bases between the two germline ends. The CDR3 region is CASSGSPDGNYGYTF. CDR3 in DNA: TGTGCCAGCAGTGGCTCCCCGGACGGAAACTATGGCTACACCTTC.

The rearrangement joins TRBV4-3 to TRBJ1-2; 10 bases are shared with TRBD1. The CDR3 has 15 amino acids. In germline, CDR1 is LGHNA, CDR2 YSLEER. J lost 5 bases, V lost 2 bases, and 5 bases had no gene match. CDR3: CASSQQTGGIYGYTF. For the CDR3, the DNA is TGCGCCAGCAGCCAACAGACAGGGGGCATTTATGGCTACACCTTC.

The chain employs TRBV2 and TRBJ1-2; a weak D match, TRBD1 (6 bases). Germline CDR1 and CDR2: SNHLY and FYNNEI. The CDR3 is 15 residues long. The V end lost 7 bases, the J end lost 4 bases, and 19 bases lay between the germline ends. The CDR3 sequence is CASTFTDRTSYGYTF. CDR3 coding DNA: TGTGCCAGCACCTTCACAGACAGGACCTCCTATGGCTACACCTTC. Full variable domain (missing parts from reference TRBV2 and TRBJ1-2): EPEVTQTPSHQVTQMGQEVILRCVPISNHLYFYWYRQILGQKVEFLVSFYNNEISEKSEIFDDQFSVERPDGSNFTLKIRSTKLEDSAMYFCASTFTDRTSYGYTFGSGTRLTVV.

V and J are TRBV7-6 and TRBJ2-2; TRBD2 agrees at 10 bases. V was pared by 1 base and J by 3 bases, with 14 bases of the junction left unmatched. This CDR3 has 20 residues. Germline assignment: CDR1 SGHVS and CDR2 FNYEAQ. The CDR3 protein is CASSLDRRTSLAGDTGELFF. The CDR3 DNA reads TGTGCCAGCAGCTTAGACAGGAGAACTTCCCTAGCGGGAGACACCGGGGAGCTGTTTTTT.

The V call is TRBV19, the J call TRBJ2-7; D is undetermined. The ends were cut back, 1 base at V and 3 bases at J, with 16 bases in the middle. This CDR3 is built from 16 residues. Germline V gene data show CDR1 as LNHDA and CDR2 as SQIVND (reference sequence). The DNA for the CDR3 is TGTGCCAGTAGTATAGCGGCGAGGCAGGCAGGCTACGAGCAGTACTTC. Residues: CASSIAARQAGYEQYF. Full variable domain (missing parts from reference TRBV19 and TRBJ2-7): DGGITQSPKYLFRKEGQNVTLSCEQNLNHDAMYWYRQDPGQGLRLIYYSQIVNDFQKGDIAEGYSVSREKKESFPLTVTSAQKNPTAFYLCASSIAARQAGYEQYFGPGTRLTVT.

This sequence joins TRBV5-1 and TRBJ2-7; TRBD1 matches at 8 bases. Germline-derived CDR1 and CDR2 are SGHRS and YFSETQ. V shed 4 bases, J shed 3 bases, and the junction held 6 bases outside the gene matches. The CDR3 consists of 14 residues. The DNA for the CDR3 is TGCGCCAGCAGCCTCGGACAGGGTAGCTACGAGCAGTACTTC. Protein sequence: CASSLGQGSYEQYF.

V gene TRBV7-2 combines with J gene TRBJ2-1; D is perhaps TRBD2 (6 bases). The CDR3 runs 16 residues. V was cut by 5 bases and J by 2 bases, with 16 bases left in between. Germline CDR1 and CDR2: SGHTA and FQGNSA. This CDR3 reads CASSRPEGLTYNEQFF. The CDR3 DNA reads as TGTGCCAGCAGCCGCCCCGAGGGACTCACCTACAATGAGCAGTTCTTC.

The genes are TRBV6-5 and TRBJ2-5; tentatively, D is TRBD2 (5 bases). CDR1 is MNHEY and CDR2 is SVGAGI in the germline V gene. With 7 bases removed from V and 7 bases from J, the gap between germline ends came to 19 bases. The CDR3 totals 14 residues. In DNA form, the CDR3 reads TGTGCCAGCACCGCACTGGCCAGAGAGGGGACCCAGTACTTC. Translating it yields CASTALAREGTQYF.

The CDR3 region is CASSLVGVTGEYEQYF. The CDR3 region has the DNA TGTGCCAGCAGCTTAGTCGGGGTGACAGGGGAATACGAGCAGTACTTC. The genes are TRBV7-9 and TRBJ2-7; 8 nucleotides match TRBD1. In germline, CDR1 is SEHNR, CDR2 FQNEAQ (reference sequence). CDR3 length: 16 amino acids. Trimming at V came to 1 base and at J to 4 bases, leaving 9 bases not matched to a gene.

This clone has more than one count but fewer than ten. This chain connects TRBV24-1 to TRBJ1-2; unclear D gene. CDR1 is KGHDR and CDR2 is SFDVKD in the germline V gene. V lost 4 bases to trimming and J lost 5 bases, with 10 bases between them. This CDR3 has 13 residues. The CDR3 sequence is CATSEFAGYGYTF. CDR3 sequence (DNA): TGTGCCACCAGTGAGTTCGCAGGATATGGCTACACCTTC.

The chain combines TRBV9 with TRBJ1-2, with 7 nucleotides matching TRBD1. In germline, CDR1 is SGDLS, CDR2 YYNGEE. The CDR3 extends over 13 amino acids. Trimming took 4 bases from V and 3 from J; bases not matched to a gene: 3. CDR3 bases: TGTGCCAGCAGCCCTACAGGGGACTATGGCTACACCTTC. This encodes CASSPTGDYGYTF.